This T cell receptor beta chain comes out of a study of HIV-infected patients and healthy controls. All unsorted peripheral T cells were captured because whole blood was used without fractionation. Alpha and beta constant-region primers primed reverse transcription of around 500 ng RNA. Separate chain-specific third strand synthesis with multiplexing indices produced the alpha and beta libraries. MiXCR, run by TCRdb on the 5' RACE reads, gives a single entry per CDR3 protein. This sample carries 10,000 to 12,000 distinct CDR3 sequences, approximately 8% of them seen once, and the ten largest clones take 5.8%. By sample fraction, this clonotype is medium-sized. The germline CDR1 and CDR2 sequences are SGHTA and FQGNSA. V shed 5 bases and J shed 6 bases, with 17 bases lying between them. The CDR3 is 15 amino acids.

The sample taken for sequencing was blood. This chain connects TRBV7-2 to TRBJ1-3, with a possible D match to TRBD1 (5 bases). The TCR comes from an adult in good health. CDR3 region: CASSPHRDLENTIYF. In DNA, the CDR3 is TGTGCCAGCAGCCCACACCGGGACTTAGAAAACACCATATATTTT.